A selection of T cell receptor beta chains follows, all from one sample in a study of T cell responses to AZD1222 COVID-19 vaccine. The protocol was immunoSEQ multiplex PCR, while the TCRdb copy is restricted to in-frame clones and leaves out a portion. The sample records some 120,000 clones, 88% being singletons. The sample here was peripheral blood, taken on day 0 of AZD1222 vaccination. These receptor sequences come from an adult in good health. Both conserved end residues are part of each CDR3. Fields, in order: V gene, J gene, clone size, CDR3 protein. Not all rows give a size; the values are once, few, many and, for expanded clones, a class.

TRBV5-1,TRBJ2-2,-,CASSLGGSNTGELFF
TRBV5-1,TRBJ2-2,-,CASRQQGAGTGELFF
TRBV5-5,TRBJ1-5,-,CASSSSPGRNQPQHF
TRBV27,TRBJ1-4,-,CASSLSSFWQGREKLFF
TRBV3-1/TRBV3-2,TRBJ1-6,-,CASSQGGVRSYNSPLHF
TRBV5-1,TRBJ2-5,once,CASSLGTGAPETQYF
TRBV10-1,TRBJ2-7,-,CATPGFLSYEQYF
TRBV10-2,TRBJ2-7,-,CASSESETQYF
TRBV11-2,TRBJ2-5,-,CASSPGRETQYF
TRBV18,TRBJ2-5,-,CASSPPHGTGRETQYF
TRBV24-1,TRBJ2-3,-,CATSDFKGGTDTQYF
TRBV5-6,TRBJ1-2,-,CASSVTGGRRYTF
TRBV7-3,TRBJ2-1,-,CASSLQAAPYNEQFF
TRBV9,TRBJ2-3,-,CASSVASWETDTQYF
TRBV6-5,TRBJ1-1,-,CASSPMGRRVFF
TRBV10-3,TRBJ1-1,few,CAIRAPSGTRTAAFF
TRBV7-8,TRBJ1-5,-,CASRPGGGANQPQHF
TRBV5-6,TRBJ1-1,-,CASSSLARMNTEAFF
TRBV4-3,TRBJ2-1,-,CASSPRDRGGNEQFF
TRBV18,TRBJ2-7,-,CASSLGTVEQYF
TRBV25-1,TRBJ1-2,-,CASSDDRGFSYGYTF
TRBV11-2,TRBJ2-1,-,CASRKPGAAGYNEQFF
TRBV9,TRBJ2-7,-,CASSVRQGLSYEQYF
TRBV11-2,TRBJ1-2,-,CASSLNRARALGGYTF
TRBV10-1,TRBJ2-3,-,CASSPLGRGDTQYF
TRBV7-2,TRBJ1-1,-,CASSLGQPNTEAFF
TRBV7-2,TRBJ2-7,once,CASSLSSYEQYF
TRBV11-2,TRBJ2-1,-,CASSHLSGRAPEQFF
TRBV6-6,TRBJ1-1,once,CASSPGGTGGGRYTEAFF
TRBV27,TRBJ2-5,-,CASRARAGEGETQYF
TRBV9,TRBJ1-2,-,CASSVDEEYYGYTF
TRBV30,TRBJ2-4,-,CAWGAPGAKNIQYF
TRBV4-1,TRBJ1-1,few,CASSQGLVRAGVHTEAFF
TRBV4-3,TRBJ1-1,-,CASSQDPKLVNTEAFF
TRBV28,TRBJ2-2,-,CASSLGSVRAGELFF
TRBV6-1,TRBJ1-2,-,CASSERAGLSGGYTF
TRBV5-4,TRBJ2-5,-,CASSNSGGAGETQYF
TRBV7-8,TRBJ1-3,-,CASSSSRNRGQGNTIYF
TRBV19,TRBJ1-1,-,CASSERKIAGPEAFF
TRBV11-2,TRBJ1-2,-,CASAPGETYGYTF
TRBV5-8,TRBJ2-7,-,CASSPGADSSYEQYF
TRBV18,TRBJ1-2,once,CASSPRSRTHNGYTF
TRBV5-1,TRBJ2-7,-,CASSLGFRGPSYEQYF
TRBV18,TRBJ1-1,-,CASSPPGGVGTEAFF
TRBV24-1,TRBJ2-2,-,CATMSPAPGELFF
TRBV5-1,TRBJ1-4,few,CASSSGATNEKLFF
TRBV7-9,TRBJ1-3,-,CASSKPPTAENRDTIYF
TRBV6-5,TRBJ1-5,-,CASRRLSREPQHF
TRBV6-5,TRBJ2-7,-,CASSSLSNGVSYEQYF
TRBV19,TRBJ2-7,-,CASSTRLADEQYF
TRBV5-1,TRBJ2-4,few,CASSLVGGIQNIQYF
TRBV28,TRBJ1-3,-,CATTRPPMGNTIYF
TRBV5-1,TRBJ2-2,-,CASSLVGSSNTGELFF